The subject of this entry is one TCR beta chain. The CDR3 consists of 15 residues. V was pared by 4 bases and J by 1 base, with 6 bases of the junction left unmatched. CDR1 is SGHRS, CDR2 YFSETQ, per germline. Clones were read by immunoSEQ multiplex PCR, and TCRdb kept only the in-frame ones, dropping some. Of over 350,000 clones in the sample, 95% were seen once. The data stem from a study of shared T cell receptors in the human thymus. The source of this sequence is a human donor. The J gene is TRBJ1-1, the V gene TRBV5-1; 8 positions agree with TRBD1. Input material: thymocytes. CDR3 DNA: TGCGCCAGCAGCCCGCAGGGGGCAGGGAACACTGAAGCTTTCTTT. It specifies CASSPQGAGNTEAFF.